This T cell receptor (beta chain) comes out of a study of blood T cell repertoires in COVID-19. On the study more broadly: PBMCs, B-cell-depleted T cells, or T cells were the source of the cDNA or gDNA that made up the material.

The protocol was immunoSEQ multiplex PCR, while the TCRdb copy is restricted to in-frame clones and leaves out a portion. This sample has fewer than 200,000 clones, with 70% to 90% found just once. The CDR3 contains 9 residues. V was pared by 4 bases and J by 15 bases, with 7 bases between. Germline values: CDR1 SGHTA, CDR2 FQGNSA. The sequence derives from a middle-aged man with active or convalescent COVID-19. The chain has TRBV7-2 and TRBJ2-1; D gene unclear. The material sequenced was peripheral blood. The CDR3 bases are TGTGCCAGCAGCTCTGCAGGGTTCTTC. Translating it yields CASSSAGFF.